One T cell receptor (beta chain) is described in this entry. This record comes from a study of cytomegalovirus exposure and HLA in healthy donors. The PCR employed 60 Vbeta primers together with 13 Jbeta primers. Profiling relied on immunoSEQ multiplex PCR, and the TCRdb table lists in-frame clones only, not all of them. The table shows about 200,000 clones, with about 77% occurring only once. Germline CDR1 is MNHNY and CDR2 is SVGAGI (reference sequence). The CDR3 spans 16 residues. The ends lost 7 bases at V and 0 bases at J; junction bases unmatched: 8. The clonotype was recovered from a woman aged 25 to 39 in good health and CMV-seropositive. The chain has TRBV6-6 and TRBJ1-5; 8 nucleotides line up with TRBD1. The material sequenced was PBMCs. The CDR3 spells CASTPGTGISNQPQHF. Written as DNA, the CDR3 is TGTGCCAGCACGCCCGGGACAGGCATTAGCAATCAGCCCCAGCATTTT.